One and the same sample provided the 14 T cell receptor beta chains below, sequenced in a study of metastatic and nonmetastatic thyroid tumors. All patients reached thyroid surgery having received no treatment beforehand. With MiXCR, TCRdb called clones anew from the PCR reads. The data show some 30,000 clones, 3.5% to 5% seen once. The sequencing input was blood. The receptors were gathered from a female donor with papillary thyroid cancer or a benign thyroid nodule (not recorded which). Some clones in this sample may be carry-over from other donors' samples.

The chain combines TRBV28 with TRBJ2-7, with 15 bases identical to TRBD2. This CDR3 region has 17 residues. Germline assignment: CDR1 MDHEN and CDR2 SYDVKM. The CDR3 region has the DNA TGTGTCATCATGACACAGGGGGGACTAGCGGGGGGATACGAGCAGTACTTC. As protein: CVIMTQGGLAGGYEQYF.

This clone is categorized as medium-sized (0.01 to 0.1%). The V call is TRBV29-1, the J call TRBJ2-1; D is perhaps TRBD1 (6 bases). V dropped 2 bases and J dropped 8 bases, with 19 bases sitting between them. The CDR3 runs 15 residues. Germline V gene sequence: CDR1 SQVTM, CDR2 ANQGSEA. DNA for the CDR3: TGCAGCGTTGAACCACCGGTTGGGGGCCTGGATGAGCAGTTCTTC. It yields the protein CSVEPPVGGLDEQFF.

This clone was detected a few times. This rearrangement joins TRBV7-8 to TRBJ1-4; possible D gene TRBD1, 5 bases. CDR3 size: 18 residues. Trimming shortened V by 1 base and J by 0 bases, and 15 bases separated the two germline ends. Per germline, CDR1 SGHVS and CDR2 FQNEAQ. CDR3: CASSLDITGYSTNEKLFF. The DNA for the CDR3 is TGTGCCAGCAGCTTAGATATTACAGGATACTCAACTAATGAAAAACTGTTTTTT.

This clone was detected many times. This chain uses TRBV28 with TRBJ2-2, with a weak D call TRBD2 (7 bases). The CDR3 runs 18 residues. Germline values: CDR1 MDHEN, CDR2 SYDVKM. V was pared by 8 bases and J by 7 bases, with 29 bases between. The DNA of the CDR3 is TGTGCCAGCGCCCTCCTGAGGGGGGGTGGTTCTTCTGGCGGGGAGCTGTTTTTT. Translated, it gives CASALLRGGGSSGGELFF.

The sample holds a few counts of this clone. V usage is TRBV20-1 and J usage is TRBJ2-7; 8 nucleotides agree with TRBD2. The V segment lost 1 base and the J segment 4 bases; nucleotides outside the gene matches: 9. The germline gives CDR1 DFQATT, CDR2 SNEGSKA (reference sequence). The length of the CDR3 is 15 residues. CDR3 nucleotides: TGCAGTGCTAGAGGGTGTAGCGGGAATGGGTACGAGCAGTACTTC. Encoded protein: CSARGCSGNGYEQYF.

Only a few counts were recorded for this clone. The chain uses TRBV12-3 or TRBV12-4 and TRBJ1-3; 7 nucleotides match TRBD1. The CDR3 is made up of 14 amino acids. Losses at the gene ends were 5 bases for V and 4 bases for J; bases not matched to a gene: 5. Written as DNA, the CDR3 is TGTGCCAGCAGTAGACAGGGTTTCGGAAACACCATATATTTT. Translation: CASSRQGFGNTIYF.

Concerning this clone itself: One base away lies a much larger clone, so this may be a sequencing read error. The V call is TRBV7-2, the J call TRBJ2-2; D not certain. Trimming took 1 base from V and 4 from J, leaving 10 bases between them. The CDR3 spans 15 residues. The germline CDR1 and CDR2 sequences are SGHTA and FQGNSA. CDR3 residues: CASSLEARCTGELFF. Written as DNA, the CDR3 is TGTGCCAGCAGCTTAGAGGCGCGGTGCACCGGGGAGCTGTTTTTT.

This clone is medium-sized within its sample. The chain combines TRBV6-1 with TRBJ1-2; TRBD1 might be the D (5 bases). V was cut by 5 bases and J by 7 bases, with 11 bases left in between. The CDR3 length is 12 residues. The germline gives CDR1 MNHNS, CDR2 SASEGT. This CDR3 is CASSSTESGYTF. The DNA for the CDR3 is TGTGCCAGCAGTTCGACAGAAAGTGGCTACACCTTC.

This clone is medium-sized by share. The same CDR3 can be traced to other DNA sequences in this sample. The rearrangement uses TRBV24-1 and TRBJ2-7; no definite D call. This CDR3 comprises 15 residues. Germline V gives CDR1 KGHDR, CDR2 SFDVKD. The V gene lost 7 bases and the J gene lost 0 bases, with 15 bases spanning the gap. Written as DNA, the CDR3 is TGTGCCACCAGGTCGTTGAAGGACCTCTCCTACGAGCAGTACTTC. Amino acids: CATRSLKDLSYEQYF.

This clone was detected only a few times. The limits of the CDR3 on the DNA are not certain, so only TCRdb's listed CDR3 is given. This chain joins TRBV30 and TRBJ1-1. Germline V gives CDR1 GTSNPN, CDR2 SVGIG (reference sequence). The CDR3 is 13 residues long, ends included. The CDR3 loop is CAWSVGRGSESFF.

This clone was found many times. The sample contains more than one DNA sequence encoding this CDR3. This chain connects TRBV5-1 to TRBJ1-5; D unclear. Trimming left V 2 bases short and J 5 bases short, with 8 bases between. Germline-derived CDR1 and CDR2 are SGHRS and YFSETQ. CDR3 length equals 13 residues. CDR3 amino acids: CASSLAPDQPQHF. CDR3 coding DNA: TGCGCCAGCAGCTTAGCCCCGGATCAGCCCCAGCATTTT.

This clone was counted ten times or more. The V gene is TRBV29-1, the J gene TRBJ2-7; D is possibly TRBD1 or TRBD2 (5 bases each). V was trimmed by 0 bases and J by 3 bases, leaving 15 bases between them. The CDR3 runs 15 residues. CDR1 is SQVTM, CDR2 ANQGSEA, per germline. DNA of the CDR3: TGCAGCGTTGAAGATCCGGGGACGCCTTACTACGAGCAGTACTTC. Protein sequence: CSVEDPGTPYYEQYF.

The CDR3 DNA sequence: TGTGCCAGCAGTTCGAAATACCGGGACTTAGGCAATGAGCAGTTCTTC. Protein product: CASSSKYRDLGNEQFF. The chain links TRBV12-3 or TRBV12-4 to TRBJ2-1; a possible D gene is TRBD2 (6 bases). V was clipped by 4 bases and J by 6 bases, with 19 bases between them. The CDR3 has 16 residues.

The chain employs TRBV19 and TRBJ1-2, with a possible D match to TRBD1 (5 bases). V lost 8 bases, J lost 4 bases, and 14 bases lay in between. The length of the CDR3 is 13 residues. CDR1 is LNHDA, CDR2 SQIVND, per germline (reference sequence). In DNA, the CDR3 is TGTGCCAGTGGGGACGCCGGGAGCTATGGCTACACCTTC. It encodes CASGDAGSYGYTF.